This T cell receptor beta chain was recorded in a study of T cell changes during pregnancy in multiple sclerosis (dated by TCRdb to the late 2010s). Study-wide context: The study looked at changes in the T cell repertoire across pregnancy in women with multiple sclerosis.

The library was generated by the immunoSEQ multiplex PCR assay. What TCRdb holds here is the immuneACCESS table cut down to in-frame rearrangements. Part of the clones is not present; checked against another copy, under half of the missing clones reflect an unresolved V gene, and the others are unexplained. This sample is represented by roughly 58,000 clones; roughly 90% of them were singletons. About 0.18% of the sample is in the top ten clones. About this clone itself: The specificity of this receptor is unknown. There are no base qualities to consult, and no much larger clone falls within one base.

From cysteine to phenylalanine, the CDR3 is 17 amino acids long. Solely the CDR3 DNA is kept, with 51 bases framed from the first base. V trim: 6 bases; J trim: 10 bases; unmatched bases: 20. CDR1 is given as LGHNA and CDR2 as YSLEER, both from the germline V gene. Recombination connected TRBV4-3 to TRBJ2-1; 8 bases in between match TRBD2. The sample consisted of CD4+ T cells from peripheral blood mononuclear cells, taken after pregnancy. This clonotype was obtained from a female donor in good health, enrolled as a control in a pregnancy study. The encoded CDR3 is CASSNYPQSRGGQEQFF. Read as DNA, the sequence is TGCGCCAGCAGTAACTACCCTCAAAGCCGGGGGGGCCAGGAGCAGTTCTTC.